This T cell receptor beta chain stems from a study of T-cell reconstitution after alpha-beta-depleted transplantation in children. The study, taken as a whole, reports: Expanded graft clones, several hundred of them, were reportedly the source of alpha-beta T cells about two months after transplant. There were some patients whose high TCRbeta diversity at day 60 came from surviving recipient T cells and thymic progenitors. Once a year had passed after transplant, T-cell counts and diversity came mostly from newly produced T cells.

This clonotype was counted at least ten times. Its matching antigen is unknown. Germline lookup yields CDR1 MGHRA and CDR2 YSYEKL. V shed 0 bases and J shed 1 base, with 11 bases lying between them. The CDR3 loop spans 16 amino acids. Preparing the TCRbeta library involved the use of unique molecular identifiers. TCRdb used MiXCR to reprocess the PCR reads, holding one entry per CDR3 protein. The data show 600,000 or so distinct CDR3 sequences, with about 23% seen just once and 13% to 15% held by the top ten. The sample in question was PBMCs, mostly from graft donor cells, obtained 360 days after TCRalphabeta/CD19-depleted stem cell transplant. V is TRBV4-1 and J is TRBJ2-3; possibly TRBD1 for D (5 bases). This TCR derives from a boy under three years old who had a stem cell transplant for acute myeloid leukemia, so the T cells may come from the graft donor. The CDR3 DNA follows: TGCGCCAGCAGCCAAGACCTCCAGGGTGGCACAGATACGCAGTATTTT. It specifies CASSQDLQGGTDTQYF.